This T cell receptor beta chain was recorded in a study of long-term antiretroviral therapy in people with HIV (dated by TCRdb to 2022 to 2024). Regarding the research as a whole: Collection of the earliest samples took place about a decade ahead of the 2015 WHO recommendation for immediate ART, at a time when ART was typically delayed until CD4 counts fell. This retrospective serial study examined whether starting ART and sustained HIV suppression were associated with changes in the composition and diversity of the TRB repertoire in peripheral blood. From over 25 adults with confirmed HIV infection, the cohort provided 150 to 200 cryopreserved PBMC samples, gathered serially across a mean of around six years (range 1-12). No cross-contamination during QIAcube processing turned up in test extractions that ran a monoclonal T-cell line alongside 30 to 40 polyclonal samples. Of the 30 to 35 participants with HIV, approximately 11 were female. General findings and caveats noted by the study authors: Because PBMC availability was limited, only the TCR beta chain was sequenced, with no alpha chain pairing. A significant increase in TRB diversity was found to be associated with ART initiation, although TRB diversity was observed to remain significantly below that of transplant donor controls even after long-term ART. HIV repertoires had narrower CDR3 length ranges than controls, and the network structure suggested an antigen-experienced repertoire that shifted only slightly toward naive after ART. No data were available on ART adherence, viral resistance or therapy changes, limiting inferences about post-ART repertoire changes. Because pre-ART samples had limited cell numbers, profiling was done on unsorted PBMC rather than on sorted CD4+ and CD8+ T cells. Expanded TRB clones identified before ART initiation dominated the repertoire at all time points, although this dominance fluctuated and declined in many PLHIV after ART. The samples were dated from about 2004 to 2017, and the ART regimens that were used may be less effective than current ART regimens.

The germline V gene (reference sequence) yields PRHDT for CDR1 and FYEKMQ for CDR2. The CDR3 runs 11 residues from the cysteine to the phenylalanine. The DNA shown is the 33-base CDR3, in frame from base 1. V drops 6 bases and J drops 2 bases, leaving 5 bases in between. The immunoSEQ hsTCRB v3.0 assay was used at survey level resolution to sequence the TRB variable region. The targeted TRB sequencing depth was roughly 40,000-55,000 T-cell genomes per sample. TRB libraries were pooled and sequenced on an Illumina MiSeq using a v3 150-cycle kit. Concerning the study's data processing: Repertoire analysis ran in R within a reproducible Nextflow workflow covering QC, data transformation and analysis. LymphoSeq2, an R package for exploring AIRR-Seq data, was used to implement the custom analyses. A handful of samples that yielded fewer than 5000 total TRB sequences were excluded, so that 200 or so HIV repertoires were analyzed. Among the approximately 200 retained HIV repertoires, 59 were collected before ART initiation and some 130 after ART initiation. Each repertoire was downsampled to 5000 TRB nucleotide sequences, and summary statistics were averaged across 100 downsampling iterations. TRB sequences were retained for analysis only if CDR3 regions of at least seven amino acids were present. Diversity was assessed using a clonality score derived from Shannon entropy and using the Gini coefficient. In the repertoire networks, any two of the top 5000 CDR3 amino acid sequences were linked whenever the two sequences differed by an edit distance of one. GLIPH2 predicted antigen specificity groups and MHC restriction for TRB CDR3 amino acid sequences. To flag known associations with CMV, EBV, HIV or tissue antigens, CDR3 amino acid sequences were compared against VDJdb and McPAS-TCR. Pre-ART, post-ART and control groups were compared with Wilcoxon signed-rank tests and Holm-Bonferroni correction. The table was pulled from immuneACCESS by TCRdb, which kept in-frame rearrangements only. Such tables lose some clones; where checked, under half of the loss comes from unresolved V genes, and the rest has no known cause. The V and J calls and the clone size are those of that table, but D and trimming were determined from the DNA. The sample data list about 18,000 clones, and about four fifths of these were observed just once. More than 15% of the sample rests with the top ten.

Participants were included only if at least one PBMC sample before ART initiation and at least two post-ART samples were available. Treatment was received in the United States of America by all participants with HIV. Before DNA extraction, cryopreserved samples containing about 1-10 million PBMC were thawed and washed. At the time of the earliest PBMC sample, participants with HIV were aged between roughly 20 and 55 years. PBMC samples from each participant spanned 1-4 timepoints before ART initiation and 2-8 timepoints after ART initiation, with a median of 7 samples. Serial HIV viral load, CD4+ T-cell count, ART history and demographic data were obtained for every participant. Genomic DNA was extracted from unsorted PBMC with a Qiagen kit on a QIAcube, with processing performed in batches of 12 samples. With regard to this clone: Its antigen is still unknown. The record has no base qualities; no much larger clone is one base away.

This clonotype was sampled from a woman between 18 and 29 years old with HIV. Sequencing was performed on unsorted PBMCs, taken 0.6 years after starting antiretroviral therapy. The chain joins TRBV13 to TRBJ2-7; confidence is insufficient to name the D gene. CDR3 reads: CASSRTYEQYF. The base sequence is TGTGCCAGCAGTCGAACCTACGAGCAGTACTTC.